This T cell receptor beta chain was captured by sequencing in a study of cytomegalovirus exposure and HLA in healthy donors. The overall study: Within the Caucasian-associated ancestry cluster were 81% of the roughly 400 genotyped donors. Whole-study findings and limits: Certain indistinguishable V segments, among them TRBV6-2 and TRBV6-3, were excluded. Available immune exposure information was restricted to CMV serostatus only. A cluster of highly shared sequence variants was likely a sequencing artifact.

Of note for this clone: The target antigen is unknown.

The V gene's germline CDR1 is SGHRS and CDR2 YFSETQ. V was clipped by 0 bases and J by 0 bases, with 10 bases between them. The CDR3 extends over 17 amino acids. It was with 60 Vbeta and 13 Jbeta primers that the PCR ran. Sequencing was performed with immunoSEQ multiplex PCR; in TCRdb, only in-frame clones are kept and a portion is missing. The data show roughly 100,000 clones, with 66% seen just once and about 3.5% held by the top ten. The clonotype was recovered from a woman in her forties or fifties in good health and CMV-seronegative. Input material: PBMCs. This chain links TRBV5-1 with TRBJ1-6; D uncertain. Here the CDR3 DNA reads TGCGCCAGCAGCTTGGTATCACCCAGCTCCTATAATTCACCCCTCCACTTT. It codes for CASSLVSPSSYNSPLHF.